This T cell receptor (beta chain) was obtained from a study of TIL therapy for anti-PD-1-resistant metastatic lung cancer. The CDR3 contains 13 residues. Trimming removed 2 bases from V and 7 bases from J; junction bases left unmatched: 2. Germline V gives CDR1 SGDLS, CDR2 YYNGEE. As for time point: pre-treatment sample, taken before nivolumab and TIL therapy. Most excised metastases sampled were pleural nodules or supraclavicular lymph nodes. This was the immunoSEQ v3 assay. Only in-frame clones appear in the TCRdb table, and some are missing; sequencing was by immunoSEQ multiplex PCR. The data hold fewer than 15,000 clones, with about 70% observed a single time.

The input for sequencing was tumor tissue, taken at baseline. The origin of this receptor is a woman aged 30 to 85 with non-small cell lung cancer. The chain recombines TRBV9 with TRBJ2-1, with 8 positions matching TRBD1. CDR3 sequence (DNA): TGTGCCAGCAGCGTTCAGGGGGCAAATGAGCAGTTCTTC. It translates to CASSVQGANEQFF.